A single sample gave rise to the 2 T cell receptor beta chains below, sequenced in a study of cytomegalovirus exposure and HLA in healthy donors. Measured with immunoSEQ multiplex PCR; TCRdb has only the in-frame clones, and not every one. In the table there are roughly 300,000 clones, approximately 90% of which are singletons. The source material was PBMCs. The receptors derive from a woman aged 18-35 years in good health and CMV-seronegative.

CDR3 sequence: CASTREGNTGELFF. The CDR3 DNA reads as TGCGCCAGCACGCGGGAGGGGAACACCGGGGAGCTGTTTTTT. The J gene is TRBJ2-2, the V gene TRBV5-1; 9 bases line up with TRBD2. CDR1 SGHRS and CDR2 YFSETQ come from the germline V gene. This CDR3 contains 14 residues. V lost 6 bases and J lost 1; bases outside the gene matches: 1.

The CDR3 DNA sequence: TGTGCCAGCACGCCGGGGAGGGGCTTCTATCAGCCCCAGCATTTT. Amino acids: CASTPGRGFYQPQHF. V usage is TRBV7-2 and J usage is TRBJ1-5; D perhaps matches TRBD1 (5 bases). V lost 7 bases and J 5 bases, leaving 18 bases between the germline ends. Germline CDR1 is SGHTA and CDR2 is FQGNSA. The CDR3 is 15 residues long. Filled out from reference TRBV7-2 and TRBJ1-5, the complete variable domain reads GAGVSQSPSNKVTEKGKDVELRCDPISGHTALYWYRQSLGQGLEFLIYFQGNSAPDKSGLPSDRFSAERTGGSVSTLTIQRTQQEDSAVYLCASTPGRGFYQPQHFGDGTRLSIL.